The 8 T cell receptor beta chains in this list originate from one sample, sequenced in a study of T-cell reconstitution after alpha-beta-depleted transplantation in children. Unique molecular identifiers tagged the TCRbeta library. TCRdb called the PCR reads again in MiXCR, with one record for every CDR3 protein. The sample has about 110,000 distinct CDR3 sequences, approximately 6.6% seen once. This specimen consisted of PBMCs, mostly from graft donor cells, obtained 360 days after TCRalphabeta/CD19-depleted stem cell transplant. The receptors derive from a male patient aged 2-9 years who had a stem cell transplant for acute lymphoblastic leukemia, so the T cells may come from the graft donor.

Many counts were recorded for this clonotype. J is TRBJ2-2 and V is TRBV12-3 or TRBV12-4; D is uncertain. Trimming stripped 7 bases from V and 3 bases from J, with 9 bases between. The CDR3 runs 13 residues. The CDR3 sequence: CASIPAHTGELFF. The CDR3 nucleotides are TGTGCCAGCATCCCCGCCCACACCGGGGAGCTGTTTTTT.

This clonotype has a handful of counts. CDR3 amino acids: CASSLWGQGQETQYF. DNA of the CDR3: TGTGCCAGCAGTTTATGGGGCCAGGGGCAAGAGACCCAGTACTTC. The rearrangement joins TRBV27 to TRBJ2-5, with D maybe TRBD1 (6 bases). Trimming took off 1 base at V and 2 bases at J, with 11 bases between the two ends. The CDR3 is 15 residues long. Germline CDR1 is MNHEY and CDR2 is SMNVEV (reference sequence).

At least ten counts were recorded for this clonotype. J is TRBJ1-5 and V is TRBV15; TRBD1 might be the D (6 bases). The V and J ends lost 5 bases and 6 bases respectively, with 20 bases between them. This CDR3 comprises 16 residues. Germline-derived CDR1 and CDR2 are LNHNV and YYDKDF (reference sequence). The CDR3 DNA reads as TGTGCCACCAGCCCGTCGAGGGGGGTCCTGGGTCAGCCCCAGCATTTT. Protein sequence: CATSPSRGVLGQPQHF. Full variable domain (outside the CDR3, taken from reference TRBV15 and TRBJ1-5): DAMVIQNPRYQVTQFGKPVTLSCSQTLNHNVMYWYQQKSSQAPKLLFHYYDKDFNNEADTPDNFQSRRPNTSFCFLDIRSPGLGDTAMYLCATSPSRGVLGQPQHFGDGTRLSIL.

This clonotype was counted at least ten times. This sequence joins TRBV9 and TRBJ1-1, with a possible D match to TRBD1 (6 bases). The CDR3 length is 16 residues. The V gene's germline CDR1 is SGDLS and CDR2 YYNGEE. Trimming left V 4 bases short and J 3 bases short, with 19 bases between. CDR3 sequence reads: CASSPEGGYRDTEAFF. DNA of the CDR3: TGTGCCAGCAGCCCAGAGGGGGGGTACAGGGACACTGAAGCTTTCTTT.

The table lists this clonotype with many counts. The chain employs TRBV27 and TRBJ2-1, with 9 bases fitting TRBD1. CDR3 size: 14 residues. CDR1 and CDR2 from the germline V gene are MNHEY and SMNVEV (reference sequence). The V segment lost 3 bases and the J segment 6 bases; nucleotides outside the gene matches: 3. The CDR3 DNA follows: TGTGCCAGCAGTTTTCCGGGACAGGGCAATGAGCAGTTCTTC. This translates into CASSFPGQGNEQFF.

This clonotype was counted ten times or more. The chain links TRBV9 to TRBJ1-1, with D unclear. This CDR3 has 13 residues. Germline V lookup: CDR1 SGDLS, CDR2 YYNGEE. V was shortened by 4 bases and J by 11 bases, with 18 bases between the two germline ends. CDR3 loop: CASSPQERSWAFF. The DNA for the CDR3 is TGTGCCAGCAGCCCCCAAGAGAGGTCCTGGGCTTTCTTT.

A word on this clonotype: This may be a read error, as it is one base from a much larger clone. The genes are TRBV5-4 and TRBJ1-3, with a possible D match to TRBD1 (6 bases). From germline, CDR1 is SGHNT and CDR2 YYREEE (reference sequence). This CDR3 contains 14 residues. V was pared by 4 bases and J by 8 bases, with 16 bases between. CDR3 sequence (DNA): TGTGCCAGCAGCGTAACAGGGTCCGGATACACCATATATTTT. It translates to CASSVTGSGYTIYF.

This chain uses TRBV9 with TRBJ2-7; TRBD1 or TRBD2 may be the D gene (5 bases each). Germline V gives CDR1 SGDLS, CDR2 YYNGEE. The V end lost 4 bases, the J end lost 0 bases, and 14 bases lay between the germline ends. This CDR3 has 15 amino acids. In DNA, the CDR3 is TGTGCCAGCAGCTCCTCCGGGGCCAGCTCCTACGAGCAGTACTTC. Translating gives CASSSSGASSYEQYF.